Listed below are T cell receptor beta chains from one sample, sequenced in a study of OX40 agonist ivuxolimab in advanced cancers. Here immunoSEQ multiplex PCR was the method, and the copy in TCRdb shows in-frame clones only, minus some. The sample lists roughly 13,000 clones, around nine tenths occurring once. Here the sequenced sample was CD4+ or CD8+ T cells sorted from blood, taken in a trial of the OX40 agonist ivuxolimab. The receptor source for this set is an adult with an advanced solid tumor such as melanoma, head and neck, liver or kidney cancer. The CDR3 runs from the conserved cysteine through the conserved F or W. A D gene is named only where the DNA matches it firmly. Expanded clones get a size class; other rows say once, few or many, or leave the size out.

J gene	V gene	CDR3 length	clone size	D gene	CDR3 DNA	CDR3 protein
TRBJ1-4	TRBV5-6	16	-	-	TGTGCCAGCAGCTTGGAGGGGGGTGCGGGTAATGAAAAACTGTTTTTT	CASSLEGGAGNEKLFF
TRBJ1-1	TRBV9	13	medium-sized	-	TGTGCCAGCAGCGTAGACTGGAACACTGAAGCTTTCTTT	CASSVDWNTEAFF
TRBJ1-2	TRBV11-3	13	-	-	TGTGCCAGCAGCTTGCAGGGCATGGATGGCTACACCTTC	CASSLQGMDGYTF
TRBJ1-5	TRBV28	14	few	TRBD1	TGTGCCAGCAGTCCGACAGGGACCGATCAGCCCCAGCATTTT	CASSPTGTDQPQHF
TRBJ2-7	TRBV10-3	15	-	-	TGTGCCATCAGTGAGGAGGGCAGGGGCTTTTACGAGCAGTACTTC	CAISEEGRGFYEQYF
TRBJ2-3	TRBV2	11	-	-	TGTGCCAGCAGTGAAGGAGGTCAGGGTCTTTTT	CASSEGGQGLF
TRBJ2-3	TRBV27	13	once	TRBD2	TGTGCCAGCGGACTAGTTGACACAGATACGCAGTATTTT	CASGLVDTDTQYF
TRBJ2-5	TRBV15	15	few	TRBD2	TGTGCCACCAGCAGAGATGCCGGGGGAGGGGAGACCCAGTACTTC	CATSRDAGGGETQYF
TRBJ2-7	TRBV7-8	14	-	-	TGTGCCAGCAGCTTAGAGGAGGGCAGGTACGAGCAGTACTTC	CASSLEEGRYEQYF
TRBJ1-1	TRBV30	14	few	TRBD1	TGTGCCTATTCGGGACAGGGGGCTGGCACTGAAGCTTTCTTT	CAYSGQGAGTEAFF
TRBJ2-7	TRBV6-1	14	medium-sized	TRBD2	TGTGCCAGCAGCGAACTAGCGGGAGCGTACGAGCAGTACTTC	CASSELAGAYEQYF
TRBJ1-2	TRBV5-6	13	few	-	TGTGCCAGCAGGTCCACAGGGCACTATGGCTACACCTTC	CASRSTGHYGYTF
TRBJ2-3	TRBV4-1	17	-	TRBD2	TGCGCCAGCAGCCAAGAACCCGGGACTAGCTTATTGGATACGCAGTATTTT	CASSQEPGTSLLDTQYF
TRBJ1-2	TRBV9	14	-	-	TGTGCCAGCAGCGCGGTAGGGTACGACTATGGCTACACCTTC	CASSAVGYDYGYTF
TRBJ1-2	TRBV27	15	once	TRBD1	TGTGCCAGCAGTTCACCGGGACAGGGGTTTGAAGGCTACACCTTC	CASSSPGQGFEGYTF
TRBJ2-7	TRBV9	14	-	-	TGTGCCAGCGGACCCGGGACTGCATCCTACGAGCAGTACTTC	CASGPGTASYEQYF
TRBJ2-3	TRBV5-6	14	-	TRBD1	TGTGCCAGCAGCTTGGGACAGGGGAGGGATACGCAGTATTTT	CASSLGQGRDTQYF
TRBJ1-2	TRBV4-1	14	-	-	TGCGCCAGCAGCCAAGGACGGCACGGCTATGGCTACACCTTC	CASSQGRHGYGYTF
TRBJ1-5	TRBV7-6	15	-	TRBD1	TGTGCCAGCAGCGCCGGGACAGGGGTTTATCAGCCCCAGCATTTT	CASSAGTGVYQPQHF
TRBJ1-4	TRBV29-1	15	-	TRBD1	TGCAGCGTTTTGGAGGGACAGGGGGCAGGTGAAAAACTGTTTTTT	CSVLEGQGAGEKLFF